This TCR beta chain is drawn from a study of shared clonotypes between healthy human individuals. The wider study: Each donor's CD4 naive and CD4 memory cells filled three plates apiece, CD8 naive two, and CD8 memory one.

CD45RO negativity and positive selection for CCR7 defined naive CD8 cells, a population that excluded terminally differentiated effector memory CD45RA+ cells. Whole-study results and caveats: The four-donor shared clonotypes exceeded non-shared clonotypes in generation probability, with non-shared ones scoring lower.

Over several immunoSEQ plates, each subset's genomic DNA was distributed in even portions. Source study methods: Owing to the provision of junction-only sequences devoid of quality scores by immunoSEQ, filtering differed. The method was immunoSEQ multiplex PCR; TCRdb's version includes in-frame clones alone and lacks a portion of them. Clone size and the V and J calls come from that table; the DNA yielded D and trimming. The sample lists about 870,000 clones; nearly 95% were seen once. About this clone itself: Its antigen is unknown.

CDR3 length: 17 residues. The V gene end was trimmed by 5 bases and the J gene end by 8 bases; junction bases not matched to a gene: 10. The germline CDR1 and CDR2 sequences are MNHEY and SMNVEV (reference sequence). The chain links TRBV27 to TRBJ2-2; 14 bases line up with TRBD2. This TCR derives from a man aged 25-40 years in good health. The specimen sequenced was naive CD8+ T cells sorted from blood. CDR3 nucleotide sequence: TGTGCCAGCAGTCAAAGGGGACTAGCGGGAGTAATAGGGGAGCTGTTTTTT. This translates into CASSQRGLAGVIGELFF.